This T cell receptor (beta chain) was sequenced in a study of shared clonotypes between healthy human individuals. The CDR3 spans 16 residues. V lost 10 bases, J lost 8 bases, and 27 bases lay in between. Germline-derived CDR1 and CDR2 are MDHEN and SYDVKM. Every contributor of samples was a Caucasian grown-up residing in Nashville, Tennessee. In the authors' workflow: ImmunoSEQ output held junction-only sequences without quality scores, so filtering differed. Produced via immunoSEQ multiplex PCR; TCRdb's table is partial and in-frame only. D and trimming come from the DNA, and the V and J calls and clone size come from that table. The sample includes 1.6 million or so clones, 97% to 99% of them seen just once.

The sequencing input was naive CD4+ T cells sorted from blood. This sample's subset: CD45RA+ positively selected. The TCR sequence derives from a man aged 30 to 39 in good health. V is TRBV28 and J is TRBJ1-3, with D perhaps matching TRBD1 (5 bases). As DNA, the CDR3 is TGTGCCATCACTCCCAGTATCCCACAGGCCCCACACACCATATATTTT. Translating gives CAITPSIPQAPHTIYF.